A single sample gave rise to the 28 T cell receptor beta chains below, sequenced in a study of monozygotic twins with inflammatory bowel disease. Each CDR3 protein gets one entry in TCRdb, which reprocessed the 5' RACE reads and gives no DNA. In total, the table holds more than 100,000 distinct CDR3 sequences. The sample consisted of blood. The receptor source for this set is a human donor with ulcerative colitis or Crohn's disease, or a healthy co-twin of an affected twin (not recorded which).

The V gene is TRBV7-9, the J gene TRBJ2-6. The germline V gene encodes CDR1 SEHNR and CDR2 FQNEAQ (reference sequence). CDR3 size: 16 residues. CDR3 sequence reads: CASSLPSSSGANVLTF.

The rearrangement links TRBV30 to TRBJ2-1. CDR3 length equals 11 residues. Germline-derived CDR1 and CDR2 are GTSNPN and SVGIG (reference sequence). CDR3 residues: CAWSVLTEQFF.

The chain has TRBV28 and TRBJ2-7; the TCRdb D gene call, TRBD2, has no DNA to confirm it. Germline V gives CDR1 MDHEN, CDR2 SYDVKM. CDR3 size: 15 residues. CDR3: CASSFVGGVSYEQYF.

CDR3 protein: CASSRRVPGSYNEQFF. V usage is TRBV12-3 or TRBV12-4 and J usage is TRBJ2-1; TCRdb names TRBD1, which stays unverified in the absence of DNA. The CDR3 loop spans 16 amino acids.

The chain links TRBV10-2 to TRBJ2-5. Germline V lookup: CDR1 WSHSY, CDR2 SAAADI. This CDR3 region has 11 residues. This CDR3 reads CASSAQETQYF.

The V gene is TRBV6-4, the J gene TRBJ1-4. The germline V gene has CDR1 MRHNA and CDR2 SNTAGT. The length of the CDR3 is 15 residues. CDR3 loop: CASSVTGTTNEKLFF.

The CDR3 loop is CASSFTRDSLEQYF. This chain uses TRBV7-2 with TRBJ2-7; TCRdb outputs TRBD1, but without DNA this stays unchecked. Germline V gene sequence: CDR1 SGHTA, CDR2 FQGNSA. CDR3 length: 14 residues.

The chain combines TRBV19 with TRBJ2-7; TCRdb lists TRBD1, though no DNA is available to test this call. Germline V CDR1 and CDR2: LNHDA, SQIVND (reference sequence). The CDR3 consists of 17 residues. CDR3 amino acids: CASSIATGTYLATEQYF.

The CDR3 spells CAWNRGTYNEQFF. This chain uses TRBV30 with TRBJ2-1; there is no DNA to check the TCRdb D call of TRBD1. Germline V gene data show CDR1 as GTSNPN and CDR2 as SVGIG (reference sequence). This CDR3 comprises 13 residues.

CDR3: CASSLGGGAGDTQYF. V usage is TRBV7-3 and J usage is TRBJ2-3; TCRdb's assignment of TRBD2 cannot be checked, as there is no DNA. This CDR3 has 15 residues. The V gene's germline CDR1 is SGHTA and CDR2 FQGTGA. The full variable domain, with the rest looked up from reference TRBV7-3 and TRBJ2-3, is GAGVSQTPSNKVTEKGKYVELRCDPISGHTALYWYRQSLGQGPEFLIYFQGTGAADDSGLPNDRFFAVRPEGSVSTLKIQRTERGDSAVYLCASSLGGGAGDTQYFGPGTRLTVL.

The gene calls are TRBV12-3 or TRBV12-4 and TRBJ2-1; the D call of TRBD1 rests on TCRdb alone, since no DNA is present to check it. The CDR3 is 16 amino acids. CDR3: CASSLDLTRGYNEQFF.

The chain carries TRBV11-2 and TRBJ1-5. The CDR3 consists of 15 residues. Germline values: CDR1 SGHAT, CDR2 FQNNGV. The CDR3 sequence: CASSLTSGSNQPQHF.

V usage is TRBV7-8 and J usage is TRBJ2-1. This CDR3 contains 15 residues. Germline CDR1 is SGHVS and CDR2 is FQNEAQ. The CDR3 sequence is CASSLRMSSYNEQFF.

The V and J genes are TRBV29-1 and TRBJ2-1; TCRdb selects TRBD2, and the lack of DNA leaves this call unchecked. Germline CDR1 is SQVTM and CDR2 is ANQGSEA. CDR3 size: 15 residues. The CDR3 sequence is CRVGASGRKGDEQFF.

J is TRBJ2-1 and V is TRBV6-2 or TRBV6-3. The CDR3 has 11 residues. Germline V CDR1 and CDR2: MNHEY, SVGEGT. CDR3 in amino acids: CASSSWDEQFF.

This sequence joins TRBV6-1 and TRBJ1-2; TCRdb names TRBD1, which stays unverified in the absence of DNA. The CDR3 runs 15 residues. Germline CDR1 reads MNHNS; CDR2 reads SASEGT. CDR3 residues: CASIESGARGYGYTF.

V gene TRBV20-1 combines with J gene TRBJ2-2; absent DNA, TCRdb's TRBD1 call cannot be checked. The CDR3 loop spans 16 amino acids. The germline gives CDR1 DFQATT, CDR2 SNEGSKA (reference sequence). The CDR3 here is CSARSPGTATTGELFF.

The chain carries TRBV20-1 and TRBJ2-3; TCRdb indicates TRBD1, and absent DNA this call remains unverified. This CDR3 is built from 14 residues. From germline, CDR1 is DFQATT and CDR2 SNEGSKA (reference sequence). The CDR3 spells CSAWGTSSTDTQYF.

This chain joins TRBV30 and TRBJ2-7. The CDR3 contains 12 residues. Germline V gene lookup returns CDR1 GTSNPN and CDR2 SVGIG (reference sequence). CDR3 amino acids: CAWSVQGYEQYF.

The rearrangement uses TRBV28 and TRBJ2-7; TCRdb's D gene call, TRBD1, goes unchecked for lack of DNA. The germline V gene encodes CDR1 MDHEN and CDR2 SYDVKM. The CDR3 runs 12 residues. CDR3 region: CASSFGPGEQYF.

The V and J genes are TRBV5-1 and TRBJ2-3; TCRdb picks TRBD2, but there is no DNA to check that call. This CDR3 contains 15 residues. Per germline, CDR1 SGHRS and CDR2 YFSETQ. The CDR3 loop reads CASSRGLDSTDTQYF.

The chain couples TRBV4-3 to TRBJ2-6; as DNA is missing, the TRBD1 call by TCRdb cannot be tested. CDR3 length: 14 residues. CDR1 is LGHNA and CDR2 is YSLEER in the germline V gene. This CDR3 is CASSQETGGGVLTF.

This chain links TRBV12-3 or TRBV12-4 with TRBJ2-3. This CDR3 spans 15 amino acids. CDR3 amino acids: CASKVRVGGTDTQYF.

The V and J genes are TRBV4-2 and TRBJ1-4. CDR3 length: 14 amino acids. Germline CDR1 and CDR2: LGHNA and YNFKEQ. The CDR3 sequence: CASSQDEGWEKLFF.

The chain links TRBV5-1 to TRBJ2-1; TCRdb's assignment of TRBD2 cannot be checked, as there is no DNA. The CDR3 length is 16 residues. The germline gives CDR1 SGHRS, CDR2 YFSETQ. Here the CDR3 reads CASSTSGSASYNEQFF.

The gene calls are TRBV9 and TRBJ1-1; no DNA is available, so the TRBD1 call from TCRdb remains unchecked. This CDR3 is 16 amino acids long. Germline CDR1 reads SGDLS; CDR2 reads YYNGEE. CDR3: CASSVLGGDANTEAFF.

CDR3 sequence: CASSQVLGEQYF. The chain uses TRBV4-1 and TRBJ2-7. CDR1 is MGHRA and CDR2 is YSYEKL in the germline V gene. There are 12 residues in the CDR3.

The chain recombines TRBV4-3 with TRBJ2-1; TCRdb's D gene call, TRBD2, goes unchecked for lack of DNA. CDR1 and CDR2 (germline): LGHNA, YSLEER. The CDR3 has 15 residues. The CDR3: CASSPRAGGPGEQFF.